Below are 10 T cell receptor beta chains sequenced from a single sample in a study of CD8 T cells in ankylosing spondylitis. TCRdb reprocessed the 5' RACE reads via MiXCR and lists one record per CDR3 protein. Of some 240,000 distinct CDR3 sequences listed, 20% to 30% were seen once; the top ten hold roughly 0.6%. The sequencing input was blood, either unsorted or a sorted T cell fraction (not recorded which). The receptors shown here come from a male donor with ankylosing spondylitis or in good health (not recorded which).

This clonotype was seen only a few times. The chain is built from TRBV20-1 and TRBJ2-1, with 7 bases aligning to TRBD2. V was clipped by 1 base and J by 2 bases; unmatched bases: 11. The CDR3 runs to 17 residues. Germline CDR1 DFQATT, CDR2 SNEGSKA (reference sequence). The CDR3 nucleotides read TGCAGTGCTAGAGGGGGGTCGGGCGGGGGAACCTACAATGAGCAGTTCTTC. It specifies CSARGGSGGGTYNEQFF.

The V and J genes are TRBV11-2 and TRBJ2-5, with 10 nucleotides matching TRBD2. After removal of 1 base from V and 12 bases from J, the junction contained 8 bases not matched to a gene. The CDR3 is 14 amino acids. The germline CDR1 and CDR2 sequences are SGHAT and FQNNGV. The CDR3 is CASSLATLAGDKYF. The CDR3 nucleotides are TGTGCCAGCAGCTTAGCTACTCTAGCGGGGGACAAGTACTTC. Drawing the rest from reference TRBV11-2 and TRBJ2-5, the complete variable domain is EAGVAQSPRYKIIEKRQSVAFWCNPISGHATLYWYQQILGQGPKLLIQFQNNGVVDDSQLPKDRFSAERLKGVDSTLKIQPAKLEDSAVYLCASSLATLAGDKYFGPGTRLLVL.

To note about this clonotype: A read error may account for a junction end that differs from germline. The chain's CDR3 is CSARGRLPEAQYF. The CDR3 coding sequence is TGCAGTGCTAGAGGTCGACTCCCAGAGGCCCAGTACTTC. The chain recombines TRBV20-1 with TRBJ2-5; D unclear. CDR1 DFQATT and CDR2 SNEGSKA come from the germline V gene (reference sequence). CDR3 length: 13 residues.

The chain is built from TRBV6-5 and TRBJ2-7; D not resolved. Trimming removed 3 bases at V and 5 bases at J, with 14 bases between. The CDR3 sequence is 14 residues long. The germline gives CDR1 MNHEY, CDR2 SVGAGI. Here the CDR3 reads CASSYGSFSDEQYF. DNA of the CDR3: TGTGCCAGCAGTTATGGTTCATTTTCGGACGAGCAGTACTTC.

This chain uses TRBV12-3 or TRBV12-4 with TRBJ2-5; 13 nucleotides match TRBD2. Trimming removed 6 bases from V and 7 bases from J; junction bases left unmatched: 11. The CDR3 has 16 residues. The CDR3 loop is CASSPTSGGAMGTQYF. As DNA, the CDR3 is TGTGCCAGCAGCCCAACTAGCGGGGGGGCTATGGGGACCCAGTACTTC.

This chain joins TRBV11-2 and TRBJ2-4; tentative D call: TRBD1 (6 bases). Trimming took off 6 bases at V and 0 bases at J, with 12 bases between the two ends. This CDR3 region has 15 residues. The germline CDR1 and CDR2 sequences are SGHAT and FQNNGV. The CDR3 DNA reads as TGTGCCAGCAGTGGACAGACACTAGCCAAAAACATTCAGTACTTC. Translation: CASSGQTLAKNIQYF.

This clonotype was recorded once. The chain combines TRBV28 with TRBJ2-1; 8 nucleotides line up with TRBD1. The trim removed 6 bases at V and 4 bases at J, leaving 11 bases unmatched. The CDR3 spans 16 residues. Germline V CDR1 and CDR2: MDHEN, SYDVKM. Here the CDR3 reads CASSPGSGGAYNEQFF. The DNA for the CDR3 is TGTGCCAGCAGCCCTGGCTCAGGGGGCGCGTACAATGAGCAGTTCTTC.

This rearrangement joins TRBV6-6 to TRBJ2-7; D gene ambiguous. Germline assignment: CDR1 MNHNY and CDR2 SVGAGI (reference sequence). The CDR3 has 11 residues. Trimming shortened V by 5 bases and J by 2 bases, and 4 bases separated the two germline ends. As DNA, the CDR3 is TGTGCCAGCAGTATAACCTACGAGCAGTACTTC. This translates into CASSITYEQYF.

This chain links TRBV28 with TRBJ2-7; 7 bases align to TRBD2. Trimming cost V 5 bases and J 2 bases; bases outside gene matches: 12. The length of the CDR3 is 16 residues. CDR1 MDHEN and CDR2 SYDVKM come from the germline V gene. As DNA, the CDR3 is TGTGCCAGCAGTCTCATTGGGGCTAGCGGAACCTACGAGCAGTACTTC. Its translation is CASSLIGASGTYEQYF.

This chain joins TRBV9 and TRBJ2-7; the D gene is possibly TRBD2 (6 bases). CDR3 length: 15 residues. V was trimmed by 1 base and J by 3 bases, leaving 14 bases between them. Germline V gives CDR1 SGDLS, CDR2 YYNGEE. CDR3 DNA sequence: TGTGCCAGCAGCGTAAGGAGGGATTATCGCTACGAGCAGTACTTC. Translated: CASSVRRDYRYEQYF.